A selection of T cell receptor beta chains follows, all from one sample in a study of cytomegalovirus exposure and HLA in healthy donors. Repertoires were generated with immunoSEQ multiplex PCR, while TCRdb's copy carries only in-frame clones and drops some. The table lists about 150,000 clones, approximately 94% of them singletons. The sample taken for sequencing was PBMCs. The receptors stem from a man younger than 30 in good health and CMV-seropositive. Each CDR3 is given with its conserved first and last residue. D genes are given only for firm matches. Rows give clone size only sometimes, using once, few, many, or a class for an expanded clone.

j_call clone_size d_call v_call cdr3_nt cdr3_aa
TRBJ2-7 - TRBD1 TRBV7-8 TGTGCCAGCAGCATCGACAGGGGCCCGTCCTACGAGCAGTACTTC CASSIDRGPSYEQYF
TRBJ2-7 - TRBD1 TRBV28 TGTGCCAGCAGTTTATCGCAGGGGGTAGGGTACGAGCAGTACTTC CASSLSQGVGYEQYF
TRBJ2-7 once TRBD1 TRBV13 TGTGCCAGCAGCCCAGGACAGGGAATGGGCGAGCAGTACTTC CASSPGQGMGEQYF
TRBJ1-5 - - TRBV5-6 TGTGCCAGCAGCTTAGGTTCAGGTGTTCAGCCCCAGCATTTT CASSLGSGVQPQHF
TRBJ2-7 - - TRBV5-1 TGCGCCAGCTCCTCCGGGGGCGGGGGCAGCTACGAGCAGTACTTC CASSSGGGGSYEQYF
TRBJ2-7 - TRBD2 TRBV15 TGTGCCACCAGCAGCCAACCGGGACTAGCGGGAGGGCCGATGAACGAGCAGTACTTC CATSSQPGLAGGPMNEQYF
TRBJ1-2 - TRBD1 TRBV4-2 TGTGCCAGCAGAGAGACAGGGGATGGCTACACCTTC CASRETGDGYTF
TRBJ2-3 - TRBD2 TRBV29-1 TGCAGCGTTATGCGGGGGGTAGGGGATACGCAGTATTTT CSVMRGVGDTQYF
TRBJ2-7 - TRBD1 TRBV7-2 TGTGCCAGCAGCTGGGGACAGGGTTTGGACGAGCAGTACTTC CASSWGQGLDEQYF
TRBJ1-1 - TRBD1 TRBV5-1 TGCGCCAGCAGCTCCGGACAGGGCTTGACTGAAGCTTTCTTT CASSSGQGLTEAFF
TRBJ1-4 - TRBD1 TRBV28 TGTGCCAGCAGTTTCCACGGACAGGGTCATGAAAAACTGTTTTTT CASSFHGQGHEKLFF
TRBJ1-4 - TRBD1 TRBV6-1 TGTGCCAGCAGTCCAGACAGGGGTACAGAAAAACTGTTTTTT CASSPDRGTEKLFF
TRBJ2-1 - TRBD1 TRBV4-1 TGCGCCAGCAGCCAAGGACAGGGGGCGTTTCATGAGCAGTTCTTC CASSQGQGAFHEQFF
TRBJ2-3 - - TRBV5-4 TGTGCCAGCAGCTCTGGACAGACCCGTAGCACAGATACGCAGTATTTT CASSSGQTRSTDTQYF
TRBJ2-5 - - TRBV2 TGTGCCAGCAACGCCCAGACCAAGGGGGAGACCCAGTACTTC CASNAQTKGETQYF
TRBJ2-3 once - TRBV30 TGTGCCTGGGGGGCCCTAGTGGCTGGCACAGATACGCAGTATTTT CAWGALVAGTDTQYF
TRBJ2-7 once - TRBV21-1 TGTGCCAGCAGCAAAGCCCCGGGAGGGCCCGGCGAGCAGTACTTC CASSKAPGGPGEQYF
TRBJ2-3 - - TRBV6-5 TGTGCCAGCAGATCGCCACGAGGGCAGTATTTT CASRSPRGQYF
TRBJ2-1 - TRBD2 TRBV30 TGTGCCTGGAGTATCGGGACTAGTGGCAATGAGCAGTTCTTC CAWSIGTSGNEQFF
TRBJ2-1 once TRBD2 TRBV10-1 TGCGCCAGCAGGGTGGGGCGGGTAGCGGGAGTGCGTGAGCAGTTCTTC CASRVGRVAGVREQFF
TRBJ1-1 - TRBD1 TRBV4-1 TGCGCCAGCAGCCAAGGGGTCCGAGACAGGGTGAGCACTGAAGCTTTCTTT CASSQGVRDRVSTEAFF
TRBJ2-7 - TRBD2 TRBV5-1 TGCGCCAGCAGCTACGGCGGGAGCGGTTCCTACGAGCAGTACTTC CASSYGGSGSYEQYF
TRBJ1-4 - - TRBV2 TGTGCCAGCAAGTCTCCGGAGGTTCGGTATGAAAAACTGTTTTTT CASKSPEVRYEKLFF
TRBJ2-1 - - TRBV13 TGTGCCAGCAGCTTAAGCCCCAACAGGCCTGGTGAGCAGTTCTTC CASSLSPNRPGEQFF
TRBJ2-7 few TRBD1 TRBV4-1 TGCGCCAGCAGCCAAGGGGGGACAGGGGGCGCCTACGAGCAGTACTTC CASSQGGTGGAYEQYF
TRBJ2-7 - - TRBV10-3 TGTGCCATCAGGGGCCGCGCAGGGTTCGAGCAGTACTTC CAIRGRAGFEQYF
TRBJ1-2 - - TRBV2 TGTGCCAGCAGTGAGGAGGGGGGGCGCACTAACTATGGCTACACCTTC CASSEEGGRTNYGYTF
TRBJ1-2 - TRBD1 TRBV4-1 TGCGCCAGCAGCCCCGGACAGGTTGGCTATGGCTACACCTTC CASSPGQVGYGYTF
TRBJ2-7 - - TRBV11-2 TGTGCCAGCAGCGCAGGGCGGTGGGCGCACGAGCAGTACTTC CASSAGRWAHEQYF
TRBJ2-7 - - TRBV28 TGTGCCAGCTGCATCGGAGGGACCTACTACGAGCAGTACTTC CASCIGGTYYEQYF
TRBJ1-2 - TRBD1 TRBV27 TGTGCCAGCAGTTTACGTGGAGGGACAGGGGACGCCTATGGCTACACCTTC CASSLRGGTGDAYGYTF
TRBJ2-3 - TRBD2 TRBV5-1 TGCGCCAGCAAGAAGCCGGGACTAGGCACAGATACGCAGTATTTT CASKKPGLGTDTQYF
TRBJ2-5 - - TRBV18 TGTGCCAGCTCAGACCCGGCGGGGGAGACCCAGTACTTC CASSDPAGETQYF
TRBJ1-1 - - TRBV5-6 TGTGCCAGCAGCTGGGGCGACACTGAAGCTTTCTTT CASSWGDTEAFF
TRBJ1-4 - TRBD1 TRBV28 TGTGCCAGCACCAGGACAGGGGGCGGTCTCGGCGAAAAACTGTTTTTT CASTRTGGGLGEKLFF
TRBJ2-7 - - TRBV7-9 TGTGCCAGCAGCTCTCTCACAGACTCCTACGAGCAGTACTTC CASSSLTDSYEQYF
TRBJ1-6 - - TRBV6-5 TGTGCCAGCAGTTACTCGACGAGAGGCTCTAATTCACCCCTCCACTTT CASSYSTRGSNSPLHF
TRBJ2-5 - - TRBV28 TGTGCCAGCCGGGAAGGGGAGACCCAGTACTTC CASREGETQYF
TRBJ1-2 - TRBD1 TRBV7-2 TGTGCCAGCAGCTTAGGTGGGACAGGGACAAACTATGGCTACACCTTC CASSLGGTGTNYGYTF
TRBJ2-5 - TRBD2 TRBV5-4 TGTGCCAGCAGACCAGTAGGGACTAGTGGCGAGACCCAGTACTTC CASRPVGTSGETQYF
TRBJ1-4 - - TRBV29-1 TGCAGCGTTATGTTTGACAGTGTTGCTGAAAAACTGTTTTTT CSVMFDSVAEKLFF
TRBJ2-7 - TRBD1 TRBV7-2 TGTGCCAGCAGCTTAGCGGCCACCGGGACAGCCTACGAGCAGTACTTC CASSLAATGTAYEQYF
TRBJ2-3 - - TRBV5-4 TGTGCCAGCAGCTTGGCTCAGGGCACAGATACGCAGTATTTT CASSLAQGTDTQYF
TRBJ1-2 - TRBD1 TRBV28 TGTGCCAGCGCACCAGGGGGCAGGCGAGGCTACACCTTC CASAPGGRRGYTF
TRBJ2-7 few TRBD2 TRBV13 TGTGCCAGCAGCCTCAGGACTAGCGGGACAGACGAGCAGTACTTC CASSLRTSGTDEQYF
TRBJ2-7 - TRBD1 TRBV28 TGTGCCAGCAGCCGACCAAGACAGGGGCACTACGAGCAGTACTTC CASSRPRQGHYEQYF
TRBJ1-1 once - TRBV28 TGTGCCAGCAGCCTCGGGGAGCCGGGTGAAGCTTTCTTT CASSLGEPGEAFF
TRBJ2-2 - TRBD2 TRBV19 TGTGCCAGTAGTATGTTAGCGGGAGGGCCCGGGGAGCTGTTTTTT CASSMLAGGPGELFF
TRBJ2-1 - TRBD2 TRBV28 TGTGCCAGCTGGAGCGGGAGTTATAATGAGCAGTTCTTC CASWSGSYNEQFF
TRBJ2-7 few TRBD1 TRBV6-1 TGTGCCAGCAGTGAAGAGGGGACAGCGTACGAGCAGTACTTC CASSEEGTAYEQYF
TRBJ2-1 - TRBD1 TRBV5-1 TGCGCCAGCAGGGGACAGGGGAGTTCGATTGAGCAGTTCTTC CASRGQGSSIEQFF
TRBJ2-3 - TRBD1 TRBV5-6 TGTGCCAGCAGCCGGGGGGGACAGGGGATAGATACGCAGTATTTT CASSRGGQGIDTQYF
TRBJ2-1 once TRBD2 TRBV4-1 TGCGCCAGCAGCCGGGCCGGGACTAGCGGCCCCAATGAGCAGTTCTTC CASSRAGTSGPNEQFF